This is a list of T cell receptor beta chains from one sample in a study of post-analysis software for immune sequencing data. TCRdb re-analysed the PCR reads in MiXCR, keeping a single row per CDR3 protein. The data contain 350,000 to 500,000 distinct CDR3 sequences, roughly 40% of them singletons. Sequencing was done on a sample of blood. These receptors all stem from a girl aged 2-15 years with multiple sclerosis. The CDR3 runs from the conserved cysteine through the conserved F or W. The D gene is left open where the match is weak. Clone size is shown for a subset of rows, as once, few, many or a class of expanded clone.

v_gene,abundance,d_gene,j_gene,CDR3aa,CDR3nt
TRBV18,few,TRBD1,TRBJ2-5,CASSPRQGRESQYF,TGTGCCAGCTCACCCAGACAGGGTAGAGAGTCCCAGTACTTC
TRBV5-1,NA,TRBD1,TRBJ2-7,CASSNGQGPYEQYF,TGCGCCAGCAGCAACGGACAGGGGCCCTACGAGCAGTACTTC
TRBV6-5,NA,TRBD1,TRBJ2-7,CASSRKGQGLREQYF,TGTGCCAGCAGCAGAAAGGGACAGGGGCTTCGCGAGCAGTACTTC
TRBV28,NA,TRBD2,TRBJ2-1,CASSPGGGGSFNEQFF,TGTGCCAGCAGTCCCGGGGGGGGCGGGAGCTTCAATGAGCAGTTCTTC
TRBV7-2,NA,TRBD2,TRBJ2-5,CASSSYLAAQETQYF,TGTGCCAGCAGCTCCTACCTAGCGGCGCAGGAGACCCAGTACTTC
TRBV28,NA,NA,TRBJ2-1,CASSPPALGRGYNEQFF,TGTGCCAGCAGTCCCCCGGCTTTGGGCCGGGGCTACAATGAGCAGTTCTTC
TRBV4-1,NA,TRBD1,TRBJ2-7,CASSQVTGGYEQYF,TGCGCCAGCAGCCAAGTAACAGGGGGCTACGAGCAGTACTTC
TRBV28,few,TRBD2,TRBJ2-1,CASRPGTSGGTEQFF,TGTGCCAGCAGACCCGGGACTAGCGGGGGGACAGAGCAGTTCTTC
TRBV6-5,once,NA,TRBJ1-6,CASSYSAGSYNSPLHF,TGTGCCAGCAGTTACTCCGCGGGTTCCTATAATTCACCCCTCCACTTT
TRBV15,few,TRBD2,TRBJ2-7,CATSRDAGGHDEQYF,TGTGCCACCAGCAGAGATGCGGGGGGGCATGACGAGCAGTACTTC
TRBV7-9,many,TRBD1,TRBJ1-5,CASSKDRERNQPQHF,TGTGCCAGCAGCAAAGACAGGGAAAGGAATCAGCCCCAGCATTTT
TRBV5-1,few,NA,TRBJ2-3,CASSLVFADTQYF,TGCGCCAGCAGCTTGGTTTTCGCAGATACGCAGTATTTT
TRBV7-2,few,TRBD1,TRBJ1-2,CASSGRGQGYTF,TGTGCCAGCAGCGGCAGGGGGCAGGGCTACACCTTC
TRBV7-9,NA,TRBD1,TRBJ2-5,CASSLEDRRETQYF,TGTGCCAGCAGCTTAGAGGACAGGCGTGAGACCCAGTACTTC
TRBV5-1,NA,TRBD1,TRBJ1-1,CASSTDRVNTEAFF,TGCGCCAGCAGCACCGACAGGGTGAACACTGAAGCTTTCTTT
TRBV7-9,NA,TRBD1,TRBJ2-1,CASSLFGQGNNEQFF,TGTGCCAGCAGCTTATTCGGACAGGGGAATAATGAGCAGTTCTTC
TRBV7-3,NA,TRBD1,TRBJ1-2,CASSPTGSSNYGYTF,TGTGCCAGCAGCCCGACAGGGAGCTCTAACTATGGCTACACCTTC
TRBV15,few,NA,TRBJ1-6,CATSRERRQVGPLHF,TGTGCCACCAGCAGAGAACGTCGACAGGTTGGACCCCTCCACTTT
TRBV6-5,NA,NA,TRBJ1-2,CASRQHYGYTF,TGTGCCAGCAGACAGCACTATGGCTACACCTTC
TRBV5-1,NA,TRBD1,TRBJ1-2,CASSATGTGGGSYGYTF,TGCGCCAGCAGCGCTACCGGGACAGGGGGCGGAAGCTATGGCTACACCTTC
TRBV12-3/TRBV12-4,many,NA,TRBJ2-7,CASRRSSTDSYEQYF,TGTGCCAGCAGAAGATCGTCGACAGACTCCTACGAGCAGTACTTC
TRBV5-6,NA,NA,TRBJ2-1,CASSRDLATLNEQFF,TGTGCCAGCAGCCGCGACCTAGCGACTCTCAATGAGCAGTTCTTC
TRBV20-1,few,TRBD1,TRBJ2-3,CSATGGTSTDTQYF,TGCAGTGCCACAGGGGGCACTAGCACAGATACGCAGTATTTT
TRBV27,few,TRBD1,TRBJ2-3,CASSLFGQGNTDTQYF,TGTGCCAGCAGTTTATTTGGACAGGGCAACACAGATACGCAGTATTTT
TRBV5-1,NA,NA,TRBJ2-7,CASSLSQLSYEQYF,TGCGCCAGCAGCTTGAGCCAGCTATCCTACGAGCAGTACTTC
TRBV18,few,NA,TRBJ2-7,CASSPLRADYEQYF,TGTGCCAGCTCACCCCTCAGGGCCGACTACGAGCAGTACTTC
TRBV7-7,NA,NA,TRBJ2-2,CASSLDWSTGELFF,TGTGCCAGCAGCTTAGACTGGTCCACCGGGGAGCTGTTTTTT
TRBV12-3/TRBV12-4,NA,TRBD2,TRBJ2-7,CASWTSGSNSYEQYF,TGTGCCAGCTGGACTAGCGGGAGTAATTCCTACGAGCAGTACTTC
TRBV29-1,few,TRBD1,TRBJ2-5,CSHRGPAQETQYF,TGCAGCCACAGGGGGCCGGCACAAGAGACCCAGTACTTC
TRBV3-1,NA,TRBD1,TRBJ1-5,CASSQIDREPQHF,TGTGCCAGCAGCCAGATCGACAGGGAGCCCCAGCATTTT
TRBV5-1,many,TRBD1,TRBJ2-7,CASSTRTGEGEQYF,TGCGCCAGCAGCACCCGGACAGGGGAGGGCGAGCAGTACTTC
TRBV5-1,NA,NA,TRBJ2-5,CASSLNTWQEEETQYF,TGCGCCAGCAGCTTGAACACGTGGCAGGAGGAAGAGACCCAGTACTTC
TRBV24-1,NA,NA,TRBJ2-3,CATSVAGDTQYF,TGTGCCACCAGTGTCGCAGGGGATACGCAGTATTTT
TRBV28,many,TRBD2,TRBJ2-7,CASSRGRDYEQYF,TGTGCCAGCAGCCGAGGGAGGGACTACGAGCAGTACTTC
TRBV5-1,NA,TRBD2,TRBJ2-3,CASRSSGSTDTQYF,TGCGCCAGCAGATCTAGCGGGAGTACAGATACGCAGTATTTT
TRBV9,NA,TRBD1,TRBJ1-2,CASSVRQGDGYTF,TGTGCCAGCAGCGTAAGACAGGGGGACGGCTACACCTTC
TRBV12-3/TRBV12-4,few,TRBD2,TRBJ2-6,CASSFPAWGGGTGANVLTF,TGTGCCAGCAGTTTTCCTGCTTGGGGGGGAGGTACTGGGGCCAACGTCCTGACTTTC
TRBV29-1,NA,NA,TRBJ1-1,CSVVTENTEAFF,TGCAGCGTGGTGACGGAGAACACTGAAGCTTTCTTT
TRBV11-2,few,NA,TRBJ1-2,CASSLGPSNYGYTF,TGTGCCAGCAGCTTAGGCCCGTCTAACTATGGCTACACCTTC
TRBV7-2,NA,TRBD1,TRBJ1-5,CASSPRQGPDQPQHF,TGTGCCAGCAGCCCGAGACAGGGACCCGATCAGCCCCAGCATTTT
TRBV27,NA,NA,TRBJ1-1,CASSWGLGTEAFF,TGTGCCAGCAGTTGGGGCCTGGGCACTGAAGCTTTCTTT
TRBV6-2/TRBV6-3,NA,NA,TRBJ1-1,CATGLAYNEQFFGPGIRGAEAFF,NA
TRBV27,few,NA,TRBJ2-7,CASGGAAGGFYEQYF,TGTGCCAGTGGGGGGGCTGCAGGGGGCTTCTACGAGCAGTACTTC
TRBV27,few,NA,TRBJ2-5,CASSGLAASETQYF,TGTGCCAGCAGTGGTCTAGCAGCTTCGGAGACCCAGTACTTC
TRBV5-1,NA,NA,TRBJ2-7,CASSLAWSSYEQYF,TGCGCCAGCAGCTTAGCATGGAGCTCCTACGAGCAGTACTTC
TRBV27,NA,TRBD1,TRBJ2-7,CASSLPGQPEQYF,TGTGCCAGCAGTCTACCGGGACAGCCCGAGCAGTACTTC
TRBV7-8,few,NA,TRBJ2-1,CASSLGALQFF,TGTGCCAGCAGCTTAGGAGCGCTGCAGTTCTTC
TRBV7-9,many,TRBD1,TRBJ1-6,CASSSRQGARNSPLHF,TGTGCCAGCAGCTCACGACAGGGGGCGCGCAATTCACCCCTCCACTTT
TRBV3-1,NA,TRBD2,TRBJ2-1,CASSQVSGSYNEQFF,TGTGCCAGCAGCCAAGTTAGCGGGAGCTACAATGAGCAGTTCTTC
TRBV29-1,few,TRBD2,TRBJ2-1,CSVEDLASGNNEQFF,TGCAGCGTTGAAGATTTGGCTAGCGGAAACAATGAGCAGTTCTTC
TRBV4-3,NA,TRBD1,TRBJ2-1,CASSRTGGVTYNEQFF,TGCGCCAGCAGCCGTACAGGGGGTGTCACCTACAATGAGCAGTTCTTC
TRBV7-2,NA,NA,TRBJ2-4,CASSLDAQNIQYF,TGTGCCAGCAGCTTAGACGCCCAAAACATTCAGTACTTC
TRBV7-9,once,NA,TRBJ1-5,CASSLSASNQPQHF,TGTGCCAGCAGCTTATCAGCTAGCAATCAGCCCCAGCATTTT
TRBV4-1,NA,TRBD2,TRBJ2-1,CASSQWTSGKNEQFF,TGCGCCAGCAGCCAGTGGACTAGCGGGAAAAATGAGCAGTTCTTC
TRBV7-9,NA,NA,TRBJ2-7,CASSLTAQIYEQYF,TGTGCCAGCAGCTTAACTGCGCAGATCTACGAGCAGTACTTC
TRBV18,NA,NA,TRBJ1-5,CASSTDRTMAQHF,TGTGCCAGCTCGACAGACAGGACCATGGCCCAGCATTTT
TRBV20-1,NA,NA,TRBJ1-2,CSARDLSVTLANYGYTF,TGCAGTGCTAGAGATCTATCGGTTACATTAGCTAACTATGGCTACACCTTC